These 27 T cell receptor beta chains were sequenced from one sample in a study of spatial heterogeneity in lung cancer. TCRdb fed the 5' RACE reads into MiXCR, producing one record per CDR3 protein. The repertoire holds just under 45,000 distinct CDR3 sequences, with 20% to 25% as singletons. Time point: blood at routine non-recurrence follow-up after resection. The starting material was PBMCs, obtained at follow-up. The receptors come from a female donor with early-stage non-small cell lung cancer.

The V call is TRBV12-5, the J call TRBJ1-3; 8 positions match TRBD1. Germline CDR1 and CDR2: LGHNT and FRNRAP. The CDR3 sequence is 17 residues long. The trim removed 5 bases at V and 2 bases at J, leaving 11 bases unmatched. The CDR3 DNA reads as TGTGCTAGTGGTCCCAGGACAGGGTTCTTCCCTGGAAACACCATATATTTT. Its translation is CASGPRTGFFPGNTIYF.

The V call is TRBV29-1, the J call TRBJ1-1; D gene unclear. Germline values: CDR1 SQVTM, CDR2 ANQGSEA. The ends were cut back, 2 bases at V and 1 base at J, with 2 bases in the middle. CDR3 size: 11 residues. The DNA of the CDR3 is TGCAGCGTTGAACAGAACACTGAAGCTTTCTTT. Translation: CSVEQNTEAFF.

This clonotype was seen a handful of times. The genes are TRBV14 and TRBJ2-3; D unclear. This CDR3 comprises 14 residues. Germline V lookup: CDR1 SGHDN, CDR2 FVKESK. With 3 bases removed from V and 2 bases from J, the gap between germline ends came to 9 bases. CDR3 protein: CASSHLVPTDTQYF. CDR3 nucleotides: TGTGCCAGCAGCCATCTCGTTCCCACAGATACGCAGTATTTT.

The chain uses TRBV5-1 and TRBJ1-5, with 10 bases identical to TRBD1. V was pared by 3 bases and J by 8 bases, with 5 bases of the junction left unmatched. Germline values: CDR1 SGHRS, CDR2 YFSETQ. CDR3 length equals 14 residues. This CDR3 is CASSSGQGEKPQHF. Written as DNA, the CDR3 is TGCGCCAGCAGCTCCGGACAGGGGGAGAAGCCCCAGCATTTT. The full variable domain, rest sourced from reference TRBV5-1 and TRBJ1-5, is KAGVTQTPRYLIKTRGQQVTLSCSPISGHRSVSWYQQTPGQGLQFLFEYFSETQRNKGNFPGRFSGRQFSNSRSEMNVSTLELGDSALYLCASSSGQGEKPQHFGDGTRLSIL.

This clonotype showed up many times. The rearrangement joins TRBV27 to TRBJ1-2; 7 positions agree with TRBD1. Looked up from germline, CDR1 is MNHEY and CDR2 is SMNVEV (reference sequence). This CDR3 is 12 amino acids long. Trimming took 9 bases from V and 8 from J; bases not matched to a gene: 9. CDR3 loop: CASSTGEGGYTF. CDR3 DNA sequence: TGTGCCAGTTCAACAGGGGAGGGCGGCTACACCTTC.

Only a few counts were recorded for this clonotype. The CDR3 coding sequence is TGTGCCAGCAGTTTACGGGGGGTGACTGAAGCTTTCTTT. It codes for CASSLRGVTEAFF. The chain links TRBV12-3 or TRBV12-4 to TRBJ1-1; D perhaps matches TRBD1 (5 bases). The V and J ends lost 2 bases and 5 bases respectively, with 9 bases between them. This CDR3 has 13 residues.

This clonotype was seen only a few times. This chain uses TRBV7-9 with TRBJ1-6, with 7 bases identical to TRBD1. V was pared by 6 bases and J by 7 bases, with 9 bases of the junction left unmatched. CDR3 size: 15 residues. The germline CDR1 and CDR2 sequences are SEHNR and FQNEAQ (reference sequence). The CDR3 loop reads CASSSGQAINSPLHF. The CDR3 nucleotides are TGTGCCAGCAGTTCCGGACAGGCGATCAATTCACCCCTCCACTTT.

The table lists this clonotype with a few counts. The chain recombines TRBV5-1 with TRBJ1-1; unclear D gene. There are 14 residues in the CDR3. V gave up 1 base and J gave up 0 bases, with 7 bases separating them. Germline-derived CDR1 and CDR2 are SGHRS and YFSETQ. The CDR3 protein is CASSLTALNTEAFF. In DNA, the CDR3 is TGCGCCAGCAGCTTGACAGCGTTGAACACTGAAGCTTTCTTT. Complete variable domain (other parts from reference TRBV5-1 and TRBJ1-1): KAGVTQTPRYLIKTRGQQVTLSCSPISGHRSVSWYQQTPGQGLQFLFEYFSETQRNKGNFPGRFSGRQFSNSRSEMNVSTLELGDSALYLCASSLTALNTEAFFGQGTRLTVV.

The chain employs TRBV25-1 and TRBJ2-1; TRBD2 matches at 8 bases. After removal of 3 bases from V and 5 bases from J, the junction contained 6 bases not matched to a gene. Germline V lookup: CDR1 MGHDK, CDR2 SYGVNS. The CDR3 is 15 residues long. The CDR3 DNA reads TGTGCCAGCAGTGACATAGCGGGAAACCACAATGAGCAGTTCTTC. Translation gives CASSDIAGNHNEQFF.

The chain recombines TRBV2 with TRBJ1-1; D is undetermined. The germline CDR1 and CDR2 sequences are SNHLY and FYNNEI. The CDR3 totals 13 residues. The germline V and J ends were trimmed by 7 bases and 0 bases, with 9 bases remaining between them. Here the CDR3 reads CASKANMNTEAFF. Written as DNA, the CDR3 is TGTGCCAGCAAAGCAAACATGAACACTGAAGCTTTCTTT. The whole variable domain, filled in from reference TRBV2 and TRBJ1-1, reads EPEVTQTPSHQVTQMGQEVILRCVPISNHLYFYWYRQILGQKVEFLVSFYNNEISEKSEIFDDQFSVERPDGSNFTLKIRSTKLEDSAMYFCASKANMNTEAFFGQGTRLTVV.

The chain carries TRBV7-2 and TRBJ2-2, with no clear D. Germline lookup yields CDR1 SGHTA and CDR2 FQGNSA. This CDR3 has 15 amino acids. V gave up 4 bases and J gave up 8 bases, with 17 bases separating them. The CDR3 DNA reads TGTGCCAGCAGCTATAATCCATACATGGCGGGGGAGCTGTTTTTT. It codes for CASSYNPYMAGELFF.

This clonotype rates as medium-sized (0.01 to 0.1%). The chain has TRBV5-1 and TRBJ2-5, with no clear D. V lost 4 bases and J 2 bases, leaving 3 bases between the germline ends. The germline CDR1 and CDR2 sequences are SGHRS and YFSETQ. The CDR3 has 11 residues. This CDR3 reads CASSVQETQYF. The CDR3 nucleotides are TGCGCCAGCAGCGTACAAGAGACCCAGTACTTC.

This clonotype was detected a few times. The V and J genes are TRBV20-1 and TRBJ2-7; D not certain. CDR1 is DFQATT and CDR2 is SNEGSKA in the germline V gene (reference sequence). CDR3 length: 14 residues. V shed 3 bases and J shed 2 bases, with 14 bases lying between them. The CDR3, as DNA: TGCAGTGCTAGGGACCGAAGGGATCCCTACGAGCAGTACTTC. Translation gives CSARDRRDPYEQYF.

The chain carries TRBV5-1 and TRBJ2-1; possibly TRBD1 or TRBD2 for D (6 bases each). Trimming removed 6 bases at V and 2 bases at J, with 21 bases between. The CDR3 spans 17 residues. The germline V gene encodes CDR1 SGHRS and CDR2 YFSETQ. The CDR3 DNA reads TGCGCCAGCACTCAGGGGTCTCGACTAGATACCTACAATGAGCAGTTCTTC. Protein: CASTQGSRLDTYNEQFF.

This clonotype has a handful of counts. This chain joins TRBV9 and TRBJ1-5; no reliable D call. The germline CDR1 and CDR2 sequences are SGDLS and YYNGEE. There are 14 residues in the CDR3. Trimming took off 3 bases at V and 2 bases at J, with 9 bases between the two ends. In nucleotides, the CDR3 is TGTGCCAGCAGCGGAGGCTCCCGCAATCAGCCCCAGCATTTT. Translated, it gives CASSGGSRNQPQHF.

Many counts were recorded for this clonotype. The J gene is TRBJ2-3, the V gene TRBV5-1; D might be TRBD2 (6 bases). The germline V gene encodes CDR1 SGHRS and CDR2 YFSETQ. V was trimmed by 5 bases and J by 1 base, leaving 17 bases between them. The CDR3 is 16 residues long. The CDR3 nucleotides read TGCGCCAGCAGTCCGCGAAAGGGCGGGGGCACAGATACGCAGTATTTT. Protein product: CASSPRKGGGTDTQYF.

V usage is TRBV28 and J usage is TRBJ2-7, with 8 bases aligning to TRBD1. Trimming cost V 3 bases and J 7 bases; bases outside gene matches: 5. Germline V lookup: CDR1 MDHEN, CDR2 SYDVKM. The CDR3 loop spans 13 amino acids. The CDR3 reads CASSFGQGLEQYF. Here the CDR3 DNA reads TGTGCCAGCAGTTTTGGACAGGGCCTAGAGCAGTACTTC.

This clonotype was seen a handful of times. As DNA, the CDR3 is TGTGCCACCCGGAGGACAGGCAACGACTACGAGCAGTACTTC. Amino acid sequence: CATRRTGNDYEQYF. The rearrangement joins TRBV7-6 to TRBJ2-7; 7 bases map to TRBD1. The CDR3 sequence is 14 residues long. V lost 10 bases, J lost 3 bases, and 12 bases stayed unmatched. The germline V gene has CDR1 SGHVS and CDR2 FNYEAQ.

The rearrangement links TRBV29-1 to TRBJ2-3, with 11 bases identical to TRBD1. Germline CDR1 is SQVTM and CDR2 is ANQGSEA. CDR3 length: 14 amino acids. The ends lost 4 bases at V and 4 bases at J; junction bases unmatched: 4. In DNA form, the CDR3 reads TGCAGCGTTGTACCGGGACAGGGGGCAGATACGCAGTATTTT. It translates to CSVVPGQGADTQYF.

This clonotype was counted only a few times. One junction end does not reproduce the germline sequence, and a read error may be involved. The chain recombines TRBV7-2 with TRBJ2-5, with 8 bases that match TRBD1. This CDR3 region has 13 residues. Germline CDR1 is SGHTA and CDR2 is FQGNSA. In DNA, the CDR3 is TGTGCCAGCAGCTTTGAGCAGGGGGCGAGGCCCAACTTC. It encodes CASSFEQGARPNF.

The chain joins TRBV19 to TRBJ2-2; D is ambiguous. The germline V and J ends were trimmed by 6 bases and 0 bases, with 11 bases remaining between them. CDR3 length: 15 residues. Germline V gene data show CDR1 as LNHDA and CDR2 as SQIVND (reference sequence). The CDR3 bases are TGTGCCAGTAGGGGTTGGCGGACGAACACCGGGGAGCTGTTTTTT. Its protein is CASRGWRTNTGELFF.

This clonotype was seen a handful of times. This chain joins TRBV20-1 and TRBJ2-5, with D unclear. V was clipped by 3 bases and J by 3 bases, with 8 bases between them. The CDR3 covers 12 residues. CDR1 is DFQATT, CDR2 SNEGSKA, per germline (reference sequence). The CDR3 reads CSASVVEETQYF. In DNA form, the CDR3 reads TGCAGTGCTAGTGTGGTAGAAGAGACCCAGTACTTC.

V gene TRBV4-1 combines with J gene TRBJ2-2; D is unresolved. CDR3 length: 12 amino acids. Trimming took 3 bases from V and 4 from J, leaving 3 bases between them. CDR1 MGHRA and CDR2 YSYEKL come from the germline V gene. DNA of the CDR3: TGCGCCAGCAGCCACCGCACCGGGGAGCTGTTTTTT. Amino acid sequence: CASSHRTGELFF.

This clonotype came up many times. The chain joins TRBV6-5 to TRBJ2-7, with 8 bases identical to TRBD1. Trimming removed 5 bases from V and 5 bases from J; junction bases left unmatched: 8. This CDR3 spans 14 amino acids. CDR1 and CDR2 from the germline V gene are MNHEY and SVGAGI. CDR3: CASSSPGQVHEQYF. The CDR3 bases are TGTGCCAGCAGTAGCCCGGGACAGGTCCACGAGCAGTACTTC.

A word on this clonotype: Lacking the conserved final phenylalanine or tryptophan, this CDR3 likely reflects a read error. This sequence joins TRBV18 and TRBJ2-7, with D perhaps matching TRBD2 (7 bases). Trimming left V 3 bases short and J 6 bases short, with 18 bases between. The CDR3 totals 15 residues. Germline CDR1 is KGHSH and CDR2 is LQKENI. CDR3 sequence reads: CASSPRGAGPSEQYI. CDR3 coding DNA: TGTGCCAGCTCACCTCGGGGGGCAGGGCCGAGCGAGCAGTACATC.

This clonotype was detected only a few times. V is TRBV29-1 and J is TRBJ1-2, with 8 bases aligning to TRBD1. Germline V gene lookup returns CDR1 SQVTM and CDR2 ANQGSEA. Losses at the gene ends were 7 bases for V and 2 bases for J; bases not matched to a gene: 6. This CDR3 region has 13 residues. The CDR3 coding sequence is TGCAGCGCTTGGACAGGGCGCAACTATGGCTACACCTTC. Protein sequence: CSAWTGRNYGYTF.

In its sample, this clonotype was seen a few times. The chain recombines TRBV6-1 with TRBJ1-2; no clear D. The germline V gene has CDR1 MNHNS and CDR2 SASEGT. V was shortened by 8 bases and J by 8 bases, with 12 bases between the two germline ends. The CDR3 contains 11 residues. CDR3 coding DNA: TGTGCCAGCGGCGGGCCCCGCGGCTACACCTTC. Protein sequence: CASGGPRGYTF.